This TCR beta chain was identified in a study of shared clonotypes between healthy human individuals. Whole-study findings and limits: Estimated clonotype richness was generally higher in naive than memory subsets.

About this clone: Its target is unknown.

The CDR3 is 11 residues long. Germline lookup yields CDR1 MDHEN and CDR2 SYDVKM. V gave up 9 bases and J gave up 10 bases; unmatched junction bases: 8. Some clones are missing from TCRdb's copy, which holds only in-frame ones; the method was immunoSEQ multiplex PCR. In the table there are millions of clones, 95% of which are singletons. The chain employs TRBV28 and TRBJ2-7, with TRBD1 matching 8 bases. The sequence was obtained from a man younger than 35 in good health. The sequencing sample was made of naive CD4+ T cells sorted from blood. Subset described: CD45RA+ positively selected. CDR3 nucleotides: TGTGCCAGTGGGGACAGGCCAGAACAGTACTTC. Its translation is CASGDRPEQYF.